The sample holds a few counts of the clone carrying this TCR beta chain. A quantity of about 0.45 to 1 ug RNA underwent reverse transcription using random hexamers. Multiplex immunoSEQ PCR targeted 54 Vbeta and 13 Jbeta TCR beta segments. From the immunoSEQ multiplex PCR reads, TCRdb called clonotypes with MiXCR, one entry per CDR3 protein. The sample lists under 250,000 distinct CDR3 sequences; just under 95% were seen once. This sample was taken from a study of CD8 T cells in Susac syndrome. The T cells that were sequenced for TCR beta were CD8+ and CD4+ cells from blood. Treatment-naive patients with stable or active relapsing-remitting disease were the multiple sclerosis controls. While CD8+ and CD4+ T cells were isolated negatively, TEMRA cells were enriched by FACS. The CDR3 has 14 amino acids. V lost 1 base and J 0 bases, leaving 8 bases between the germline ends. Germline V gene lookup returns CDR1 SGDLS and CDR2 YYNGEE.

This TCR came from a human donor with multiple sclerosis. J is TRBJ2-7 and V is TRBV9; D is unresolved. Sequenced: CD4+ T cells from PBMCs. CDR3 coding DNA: TGTGCCAGCAGCGTACGCTGGAGCTCCTACGAGCAGTACTTC. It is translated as CASSVRWSSYEQYF.